The source of this TCR beta chain is a study of T cells in Graves' hyperthyroidism and ophthalmopathy. Amplification targeted TCR beta CDR3 regions from RNA transcripts. TCR CDR3 regions were first amplified by RT-PCR with HTBI primers. Via MiXCR, TCRdb re-called the multiplex PCR reads, giving one row per CDR3 protein. The data contain about 420,000 distinct CDR3 sequences, around 15% of them seen just once; the ten biggest clones take up approximately 5.3%. This clonotype has ten or more counts. Germline CDR1 reads MNHEY; CDR2 reads SVGEGT. With V trimmed by 5 bases and J by 5 bases, 14 bases remained unmatched. The CDR3 has 16 residues.

Sequencing input: blood. The J gene is TRBJ2-5, the V gene TRBV6-2 or TRBV6-3, with 7 bases fitting TRBD2. This clonotype was sampled from a woman between 18 and 30 years old with Graves' hyperthyroidism. CDR3: CASSPIGLVDGETQYF. CDR3 sequence (DNA): TGTGCCAGCAGTCCAATCGGACTAGTCGACGGGGAGACCCAGTACTTC.